This T cell receptor beta chain was recovered during a study of shared clonotypes between healthy human individuals. Original methodology: Filtering of immunoSEQ junctional sequences could not match full-length read filtering. This table comes from immunoSEQ multiplex PCR, and its TCRdb copy is limited to in-frame clones, with some not included. V and J calls and clone size are given by that table; D and trimming were obtained from the DNA. The sample carries roughly 2.2 million clones, just over 90% recorded once. Overall study findings and caveats: Clonotypes which were not shared had lower generation probabilities than clonotypes that all four donors shared.

Germline CDR1 is SGHNT and CDR2 is YENEEA. This CDR3 spans 15 amino acids. The V end was cut by 4 bases, the J end by 5 bases, with 15 bases between. Points on this clone: Its specificity is not known.

Sample: naive CD4+ T cells from PBMCs. The sample's subset: CD45RA+ positively selected. The sequence was collected from a man aged 18-30 years in good health. Some clones in this sample may be carry-over from other donors' samples. The V call is TRBV11-3, the J call TRBJ2-1; perhaps TRBD2 as D (6 bases). CDR3 nucleotide sequence: TGTGCCAGCAGCTCTGGACCTAGCGAAAACAATGAGCAGTTCTTC. This sequence encodes CASSSGPSENNEQFF.